This T cell receptor beta chain is drawn from a study of cytomegalovirus exposure and HLA in healthy donors. Repertoires were generated with immunoSEQ multiplex PCR, while TCRdb's copy carries only in-frame clones and drops some. In the table there are 190,000 or so clones, 70% to 85% of which are singletons. The germline V gene has CDR1 LNHNV and CDR2 YYDKDF (reference sequence). The CDR3 extends over 12 amino acids. Trimming shortened V by 1 base and J by 5 bases, and 5 bases separated the two germline ends. The sequence was obtained from a woman younger than 45 in good health and CMV-seropositive. The rearrangement links TRBV15 to TRBJ2-5, with no clear D. The source material was PBMCs. The CDR3: CATSRVSETQYF. In DNA form, the CDR3 reads TGTGCCACCAGCAGAGTATCGGAGACCCAGTACTTC.